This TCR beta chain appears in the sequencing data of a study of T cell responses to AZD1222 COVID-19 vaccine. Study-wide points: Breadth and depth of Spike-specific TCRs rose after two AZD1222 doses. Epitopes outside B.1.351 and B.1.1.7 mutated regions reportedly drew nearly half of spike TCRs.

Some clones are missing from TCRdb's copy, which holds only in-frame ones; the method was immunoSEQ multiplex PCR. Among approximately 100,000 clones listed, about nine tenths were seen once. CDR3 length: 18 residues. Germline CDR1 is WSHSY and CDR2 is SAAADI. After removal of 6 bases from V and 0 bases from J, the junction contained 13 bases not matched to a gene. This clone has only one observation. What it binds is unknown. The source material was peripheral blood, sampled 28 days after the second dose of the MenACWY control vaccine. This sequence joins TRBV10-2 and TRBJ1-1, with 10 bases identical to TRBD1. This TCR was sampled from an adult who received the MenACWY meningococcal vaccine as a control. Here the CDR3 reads CASRSSGTGVNMNTEAFF. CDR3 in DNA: TGCGCCAGCAGATCCTCCGGGACAGGGGTGAACATGAACACTGAAGCTTTCTTT.